One T cell receptor (beta chain) is described in this entry. The antigen is not known. These data are taken from a study of CD8 T cells in ankylosing spondylitis. Study observations and caveats: Earlier authors reported some of these motif variants in reactive arthritis synovial fluid and blood. Several highly homologous variants formed a TCR beta motif that appeared characteristic of ankylosing spondylitis blood. According to the report, clones linked to the disease were significantly enriched in matched synovial fluid samples taken from ankylosing spondylitis patients.

Preparation of TCR beta libraries was done by quantitative 5'-RACE with molecular barcodes. TCRdb redid the calling of the 5' RACE reads with MiXCR, one entry per CDR3 protein. The repertoire holds about 540,000 distinct CDR3 sequences, more than 9.5% seen once, with nearly 7% in the top ten. The clonotype was recovered from a male donor with ankylosing spondylitis. The sequencing sample was made of blood, either unsorted or a sorted T cell fraction (not recorded which).

In DNA, the CDR3 is TGTGCCAGCAGACCTCCAGCGGGACCCACAGATACGCAGTATTTT. Translated, it gives CASRPPAGPTDTQYF. The chain links TRBV12-3 or TRBV12-4 to TRBJ2-3, with 7 bases that match TRBD2. The CDR3 covers 15 residues. J lost 2 bases, V lost 6 bases, and 8 bases had no gene match.